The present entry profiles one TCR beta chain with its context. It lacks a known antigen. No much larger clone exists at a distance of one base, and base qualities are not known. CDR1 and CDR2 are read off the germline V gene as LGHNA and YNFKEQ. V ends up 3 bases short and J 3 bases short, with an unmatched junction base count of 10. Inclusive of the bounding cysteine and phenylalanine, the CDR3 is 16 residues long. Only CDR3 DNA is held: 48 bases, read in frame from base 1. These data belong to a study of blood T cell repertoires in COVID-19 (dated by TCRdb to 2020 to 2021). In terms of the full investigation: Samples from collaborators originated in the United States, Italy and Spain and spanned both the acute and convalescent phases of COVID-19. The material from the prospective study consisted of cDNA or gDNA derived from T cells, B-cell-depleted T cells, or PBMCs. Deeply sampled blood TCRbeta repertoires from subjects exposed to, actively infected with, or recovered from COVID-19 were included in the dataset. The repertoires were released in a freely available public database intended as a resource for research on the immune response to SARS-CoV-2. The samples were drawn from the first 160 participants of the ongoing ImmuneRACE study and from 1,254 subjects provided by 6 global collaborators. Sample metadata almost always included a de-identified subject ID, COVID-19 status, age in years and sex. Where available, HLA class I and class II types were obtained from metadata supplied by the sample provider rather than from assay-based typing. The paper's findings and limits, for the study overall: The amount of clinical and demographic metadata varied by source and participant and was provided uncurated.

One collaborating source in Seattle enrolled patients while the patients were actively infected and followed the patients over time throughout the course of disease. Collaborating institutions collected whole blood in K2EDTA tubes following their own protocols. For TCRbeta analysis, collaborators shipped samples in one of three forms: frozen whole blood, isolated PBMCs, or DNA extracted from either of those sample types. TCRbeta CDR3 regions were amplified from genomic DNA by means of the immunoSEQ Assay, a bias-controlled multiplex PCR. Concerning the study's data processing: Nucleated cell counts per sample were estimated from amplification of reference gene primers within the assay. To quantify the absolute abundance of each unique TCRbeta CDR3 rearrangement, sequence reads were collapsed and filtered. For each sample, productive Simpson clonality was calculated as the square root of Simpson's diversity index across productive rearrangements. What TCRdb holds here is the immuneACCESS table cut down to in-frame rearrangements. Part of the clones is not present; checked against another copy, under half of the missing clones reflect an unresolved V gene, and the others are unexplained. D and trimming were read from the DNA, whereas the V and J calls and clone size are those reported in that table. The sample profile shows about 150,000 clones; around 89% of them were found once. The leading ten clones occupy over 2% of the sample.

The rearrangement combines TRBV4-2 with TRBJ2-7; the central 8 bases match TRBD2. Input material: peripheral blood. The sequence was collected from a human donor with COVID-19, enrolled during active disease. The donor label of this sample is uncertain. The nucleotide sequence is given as TGTGCCAGCAGCCAGGGTTCAGCGGGAGCCAACTACGAGCAGTACTTC. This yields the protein CASSQGSAGANYEQYF.